Presented here are 20 T cell receptor beta chains from one specimen sequenced in a study of T-cell reconstitution after alpha-beta-depleted transplantation in children. The library targeted TCRbeta and was prepared with unique molecular identifiers. TCRdb redid the calling of the PCR reads with MiXCR, one entry per CDR3 protein. The sample holds around 380,000 distinct CDR3 sequences, 11% seen once. The starting material was PBMCs from the stem cell graft donor, obtained from the stem cell graft. The receptor set was obtained from a human donor who donated a stem cell graft to a child with acute myeloid leukemia.

The table lists this clonotype with many counts. A junction end diverges from the germline sequence, so it may reflect a read error. The chain is built from TRBV5-1 and TRBJ1-1; a possible D gene is TRBD1 (5 bases). Per the germline V gene, CDR1 is SGHRS and CDR2 is YFSETQ. The CDR3 consists of 14 residues. CDR3 DNA sequence: TGTGCCAGCAGCTTGGGACTAGGGGACACTGAAGCTTTCTTT. It is translated as CASSLGLGDTEAFF.

This clonotype came up many times. The J gene is TRBJ2-5, the V gene TRBV7-9; possibly TRBD1 for D (5 bases). This CDR3 contains 15 residues. V shed 5 bases and J shed 5 bases, with 18 bases lying between them. Germline CDR1 is SEHNR and CDR2 is FQNEAQ (reference sequence). Here the CDR3 reads CASSQSWGRVETQYF. The CDR3 DNA sequence: TGTGCCAGCAGCCAGTCTTGGGGCAGGGTTGAGACCCAGTACTTC.

This chain joins TRBV6-5 and TRBJ1-3; TRBD1 might be the D (6 bases). This CDR3 comprises 16 residues. V was trimmed by 4 bases and J by 4 bases, leaving 17 bases between them. CDR1 is MNHEY, CDR2 SVGAGI, per germline. CDR3 region: CASSSPGQTPGNTIYF. CDR3 DNA sequence: TGTGCCAGCAGTTCCCCGGGACAAACGCCCGGAAACACCATATATTTT.

A few counts support this clonotype. The chain uses TRBV5-1 and TRBJ1-4, with D hard to call. Looked up from germline, CDR1 is SGHRS and CDR2 is YFSETQ. The CDR3 totals 14 residues. Trimming left V 0 bases short and J 5 bases short, with 8 bases between. The CDR3 DNA reads TGCGCCAGCAGCTTGGAGAGTCACAATGAAAAACTGTTTTTT. It encodes CASSLESHNEKLFF.

The chain is built from TRBV4-2 and TRBJ2-1; TRBD2 might be the D (7 bases). With 2 bases removed from V and 4 bases from J, the gap between germline ends came to 18 bases. The CDR3 runs to 17 residues. CDR1 is LGHNA and CDR2 is YNFKEQ in the germline V gene. The CDR3 here is CASSQSASEGGYNEQFF. For the CDR3, the DNA is TGTGCCAGCAGCCAATCGGCCTCCGAGGGGGGGTACAATGAGCAGTTCTTC.

This clonotype was seen a handful of times. The rearrangement links TRBV4-1 to TRBJ2-7, with 7 bases lining up with TRBD1. The germline CDR1 and CDR2 sequences are MGHRA and YSYEKL. The ends lost 5 bases at V and 3 bases at J; junction bases unmatched: 7. The CDR3 is 14 residues long. The CDR3 here is CASSAPGQLYEQYF. CDR3 nucleotide sequence: TGCGCCAGCAGCGCTCCGGGACAGCTCTACGAGCAGTACTTC.

The rearrangement joins TRBV7-8 to TRBJ2-3; 9 positions agree with TRBD2. The germline V gene has CDR1 SGHVS and CDR2 FQNEAQ. The CDR3 spans 15 residues. J lost 4 bases, V lost 5 bases, and 7 bases had no gene match. The CDR3 DNA reads TGTGCCAGCAGCCGGACGGCGGGGGGGCCAGATACGCAGTATTTT. As protein: CASSRTAGGPDTQYF.

This clonotype was seen repeatedly, ten times or more. The chain links TRBV20-1 to TRBJ1-2; TRBD1 is a possible D gene (6 bases). The CDR3 is made up of 18 amino acids. V lost 0 bases, J lost 0 bases, and 20 bases lay in between. CDR1 is DFQATT and CDR2 is SNEGSKA in the germline V gene (reference sequence). CDR3: CSARDPFTQTGSNYGYTF. CDR3 DNA: TGCAGTGCTAGAGATCCATTTACCCAGACAGGTTCTAACTATGGCTACACCTTC.

The rearrangement links TRBV7-8 to TRBJ1-2; no firm D call. CDR3 length: 12 residues. CDR1 is SGHVS and CDR2 is FQNEAQ in the germline V gene. Trimming pared 3 bases from V and 4 bases from J, leaving 6 bases between. This CDR3 is CASSFGGYGYTF. CDR3 coding DNA: TGTGCCAGCAGCTTCGGCGGCTATGGCTACACCTTC.

The V gene is TRBV12-3 or TRBV12-4, the J gene TRBJ2-1, with 15 nucleotides matching TRBD2. Unmatched junction bases numbered 4, after V lost 3 bases and J lost 7 bases. There are 16 residues in the CDR3. CDR3 in amino acids: CASSFLGLAGGNEQFF. For the CDR3, the DNA is TGTGCCAGCAGTTTCCTTGGACTAGCGGGAGGGAATGAGCAGTTCTTC.

The genes are TRBV6-5 and TRBJ2-7; D is unresolved. The CDR3 has 12 amino acids. Looked up from germline, CDR1 is MNHEY and CDR2 is SVGAGI. V was trimmed by 6 bases and J by 11 bases, leaving 17 bases between them. The CDR3 sequence: CASRTLGGLEYF. The CDR3 DNA follows: TGTGCCAGCAGAACGCTGGGTGGCCTCGAGTACTTC.

This clonotype was found many times. V usage is TRBV7-2 and J usage is TRBJ2-5, with 9 bases aligning to TRBD2. This CDR3 is 16 amino acids long. The V gene end was trimmed by 2 bases and the J gene end by 1 base; junction bases not matched to a gene: 5. Germline V CDR1 and CDR2: SGHTA, FQGNSA. The chain's CDR3 is CASSLRAGGVQETQYF. As DNA, the CDR3 is TGTGCCAGCAGCTTAAGAGCGGGGGGAGTCCAAGAGACCCAGTACTTC.

The chain has TRBV10-3 and TRBJ2-6, with TRBD1 matching 7 bases. CDR1 and CDR2 from the germline V gene are ENHRY and SYGVKD. This CDR3 has 18 amino acids. V dropped 1 base and J dropped 4; count of bases not matched to a gene: 10. CDR3 nucleotide sequence: TGTGCCATCAGTGAGTTTAGACAGGGAGTTGCAGGGGCCAACGTCCTGACTTTC. Its protein product is CAISEFRQGVAGANVLTF.

The chain joins TRBV12-3 or TRBV12-4 to TRBJ1-1; D call uncertain. CDR3 size: 16 residues. Trimming took 3 bases from V and 4 from J, leaving 18 bases between them. Here the CDR3 reads CASSFSSFGVGTEAFF. CDR3 nucleotide sequence: TGTGCCAGCAGTTTTTCGTCCTTCGGGGTTGGCACTGAAGCTTTCTTT.

This rearrangement joins TRBV7-2 to TRBJ2-1, with TRBD1 matching over 9 bases. Germline lookup yields CDR1 SGHTA and CDR2 FQGNSA. The CDR3 consists of 16 residues. J lost 1 base, V lost 4 bases, and 5 bases had no gene match. The chain's CDR3 is CASSSRTGESYNEQFF. The CDR3 coding sequence is TGTGCCAGCAGCTCAAGGACAGGGGAATCCTACAATGAGCAGTTCTTC.

This clonotype was found many times. This rearrangement joins TRBV7-8 to TRBJ2-1; 9 positions match TRBD1. Germline lookup yields CDR1 SGHVS and CDR2 FQNEAQ. The CDR3 totals 15 residues. Losses at the gene ends were 6 bases for V and 6 bases for J; bases not matched to a gene: 9. The CDR3 region is CASRAGQGNANEQFF. In nucleotides, the CDR3 is TGTGCCAGCAGAGCCGGACAGGGGAACGCCAATGAGCAGTTCTTC.

This clonotype came up a few times. This chain connects TRBV6-5 to TRBJ1-1, with D maybe TRBD1 (6 bases). The germline gives CDR1 MNHEY, CDR2 SVGAGI. The length of the CDR3 is 16 residues. Trimming shortened V by 1 base and J by 4 bases, and 16 bases separated the two germline ends. CDR3 DNA sequence: TGTGCCAGCAGTTACTTCGCCAGGGGCGTGAGCACTGAAGCTTTCTTT. Protein sequence: CASSYFARGVSTEAFF.

The CDR3 nucleotides read TGTGCCAGCAGTTTGGCTGGGCGTGATAATGAAAAACTGTTTTTT. Encoded protein: CASSLAGRDNEKLFF. J is TRBJ1-4 and V is TRBV12-3 or TRBV12-4, with D unclear. The V end lost 3 bases, the J end lost 4 bases, and 12 bases lay between the germline ends. CDR3 length: 15 residues.

This clonotype was recorded a few times. The chain is built from TRBV7-2 and TRBJ2-1, with TRBD2 identical over 8 bases. The CDR3 loop spans 15 amino acids. Germline-derived CDR1 and CDR2 are SGHTA and FQGNSA. With 4 bases clipped from V and 7 bases from J, the junction kept 9 bases outside the gene matches. This CDR3 reads CASSYSGTSGNEQFF. In nucleotides, the CDR3 is TGTGCCAGCAGCTATTCCGGGACTAGTGGTAATGAGCAGTTCTTC.

The rearrangement uses TRBV3-1 and TRBJ2-3, with D perhaps TRBD1 (5 bases). V lost 2 bases and J 2 bases, leaving 8 bases between the germline ends. Looked up from germline, CDR1 is LGHDT and CDR2 is YNNKEL (reference sequence). The CDR3 consists of 14 residues. In DNA, the CDR3 is TGTGCCAGCAGCCAATCGGACAACACAGATACGCAGTATTTT. This encodes CASSQSDNTDTQYF.